This TCR beta chain stems from a study of blood T cells in healthy people across ages. The study, taken as a whole, reports: Among long-lived donors, naive CD4+ cells were more numerous and diversity higher than in aged donors. Higher naive T cell percentage went strongly together with higher TCR beta diversity.

Those donating, healthy Caucasian individuals from Russia, were aged about 6 to 95. As regards this clonotype: The target antigen is unknown.

A J-beta primer mix and a sample-barcoded 5' primer were used in a second PCR of about 7 to 12 cycles. TCRdb ran MiXCR on the 5' RACE reads and lists one entry per CDR3 protein. The sample yields under 1,000,000 distinct CDR3 sequences, about half seen once. The receptor comes from an elderly man in good health. Material for sequencing was blood.

CDR3 nucleotides: TGTGCCATCAGTGGGGCGGGGGCGGACACTGAAGCTTTCTTT. As protein: CAISGAGADTEAFF. The chain employs TRBV10-3 and TRBJ1-1, with D tentatively TRBD1 (6 bases). Germline CDR1 is ENHRY and CDR2 is SYGVKD. V was trimmed by 4 bases and J by 3 bases, leaving 12 bases between them. The CDR3 runs 14 residues.